This TCR beta chain was obtained from a study of blood T cells in healthy people across ages. Together with a sample-barcoded 5' primer, a J-beta primer mix was included in a second PCR lasting about 7 to 11 cycles. TCRdb redid the calling of the 5' RACE reads with MiXCR, one entry per CDR3 protein. The sample carries around 670,000 distinct CDR3 sequences, approximately 30% recorded once. This clonotype has a handful of counts. Germline and junction disagree at one end, which may indicate a read error. Ranging in age from roughly 6 to 100, the donors were healthy Caucasian individuals from Russia. The CDR3 sequence is 15 residues long. Per the germline V gene, CDR1 is SGHAT and CDR2 is FQNNGV.

This chain links TRBV11-2 with TRBJ1-4; D is perhaps TRBD1 (5 bases). This clonotype was obtained from a woman older than 75 in good health. Material for sequencing was blood. The DNA for the CDR3 is TGTGCCAGCAGCTTAAGTAGGGGCCCTAATGAAAAACGGTTTTTT. This gives the protein CASSLSRGPNEKRFF. The full variable domain, rest sourced from reference TRBV11-2 and TRBJ1-4, is EAGVAQSPRYKIIEKRQSVAFWCNPISGHATLYWYQQILGQGPKLLIQFQNNGVVDDSQLPKDRFSAERLKGVDSTLKIQPAKLEDSAVYLCASSLSRGPNEKRFFGSGTQLSVL.